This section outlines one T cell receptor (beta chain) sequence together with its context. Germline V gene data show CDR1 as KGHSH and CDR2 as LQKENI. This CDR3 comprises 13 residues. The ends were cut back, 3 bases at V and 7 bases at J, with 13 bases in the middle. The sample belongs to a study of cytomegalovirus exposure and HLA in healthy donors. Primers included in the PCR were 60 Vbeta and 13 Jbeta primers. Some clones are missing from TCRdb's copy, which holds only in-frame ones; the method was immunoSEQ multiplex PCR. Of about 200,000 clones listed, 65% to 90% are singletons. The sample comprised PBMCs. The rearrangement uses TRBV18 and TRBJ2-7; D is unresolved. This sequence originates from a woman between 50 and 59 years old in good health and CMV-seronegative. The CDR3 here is CASSPRIVGEQYF. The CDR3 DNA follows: TGTGCCAGCTCACCGCGCATAGTCGGGGAGCAGTACTTC.